These 30 T cell receptor beta chains were all obtained from the same sample, sequenced in a study of vaccination and CD4 T cells after COVID-19. Treatment given: roughly ten-day PBMC culture with coronavirus spike peptide pools or control peptides (ViraFEST assay). Harvesting of the unexposed donor's CD4+ T cells predated the COVID-19 pandemic (2011-2018). These receptors have no identified antigens. Once obtained from cultured CD4+ T cells, the DNA was sequenced using the Oncomine TCR Beta short-read assay. Genomic DNA was extracted from cultured CD4+ T cells. TCRdb redid the calling of the PCR reads with MiXCR, one entry per CDR3 protein. The sample has over 9,000 distinct CDR3 sequences; 38% are singletons. Sample: CD4+ T cells from blood, cultured in vitro. These receptors were obtained from a human donor in good health.

This chain uses TRBV20-1 with TRBJ1-3; 9 bases match TRBD1. Trimming took 3 bases from V and 0 from J; bases not matched to a gene: 3. This CDR3 comprises 15 residues. The germline CDR1 and CDR2 sequences are DFQATT and SNEGSKA (reference sequence). CDR3 sequence reads: CSARDRGLSGNTIYF. CDR3 DNA: TGCAGTGCTAGGGACAGGGGACTCTCTGGAAACACCATATATTTT.

V gene TRBV14 combines with J gene TRBJ1-2; unclear D gene. This CDR3 region has 13 residues. Trimming removed 0 bases at V and 7 bases at J, with 9 bases between. Germline V gives CDR1 SGHDN, CDR2 FVKESK. For the CDR3, the DNA is TGTGCCAGCAGCCAAGATTGGCCCCCTGGCTACACCTTC. It specifies CASSQDWPPGYTF.

This chain uses TRBV19 with TRBJ1-5; TRBD1 agrees at 7 bases. The junction had 7 bases not matched to a gene; V was cut back by 1 base and J by 1 base. Germline V gene sequence: CDR1 LNHDA, CDR2 SQIVND (reference sequence). The CDR3 consists of 17 residues. The CDR3 DNA reads TGTGCCAGTAGTATAGCCGGGACAGCTTGGAGCAATCAGCCCCAGCATTTT. Residues: CASSIAGTAWSNQPQHF.

V gene TRBV11-1 combines with J gene TRBJ2-7; D perhaps matches TRBD2 (6 bases). The germline V gene has CDR1 SGHAT and CDR2 FQDESV (reference sequence). Trimming left V 5 bases short and J 0 bases short, with 11 bases between. CDR3 length: 14 amino acids. The CDR3 DNA sequence: TGTGCCAGCAGCAGAAGCGGGTCCTCCTACGAGCAGTACTTC. It codes for CASSRSGSSYEQYF.

Concerning this clonotype: At one of its ends the junction is not consistent with the germline gene, which may arise from a read error. This chain connects TRBV24-1 to TRBJ1-1; D gene ambiguous. Germline V gene data show CDR1 as KGHDR and CDR2 as SFDVKD. The CDR3 is 11 residues long. CDR3 sequence: CATRSGTEASF. The CDR3 DNA sequence: TGTGCCACCCGTAGCGGCACTGAAGCTTCCTTT.

The chain carries TRBV27 and TRBJ2-3; 8 positions agree with TRBD1. The CDR3 runs to 15 residues. The V segment lost 3 bases and the J segment 3 bases; nucleotides outside the gene matches: 5. The V gene's germline CDR1 is MNHEY and CDR2 SMNVEV (reference sequence). CDR3 in amino acids: CASSFGTGWTDTQYF. The CDR3 nucleotides read TGTGCCAGCAGTTTTGGGACAGGATGGACAGATACGCAGTATTTT.

This clonotype was seen a few times. The genes are TRBV6-2 or TRBV6-3 and TRBJ1-1, with D possibly TRBD1 on 5 matching bases. Trimming stripped 7 bases from V and 1 base from J, with 13 bases between. Germline CDR1 reads MNHEY; CDR2 reads SVGEGT. The CDR3 sequence is 14 residues long. CDR3: CASTRWGWNTEAFF. CDR3 DNA: TGTGCCAGCACGCGTTGGGGGTGGAACACTGAAGCTTTCTTT.

This clonotype has only one observation. One junction end disagrees with the germline gene, perhaps due to a read error. The chain employs TRBV7-7 and TRBJ2-3, with D possibly TRBD2 on 7 matching bases. CDR3 length: 14 residues. Germline V gene lookup returns CDR1 SSHAT and CDR2 FNYEAQ (reference sequence). This CDR3 reads CASSLGGAADTQYF. The CDR3 DNA sequence: TGTGCTAGCAGCTTAGGGGGGGCCGCAGATACGCAGTATTTT.

By sample fraction, this clonotype is medium-sized. The chain couples TRBV7-9 to TRBJ1-5; TRBD1 might be the D (5 bases). CDR3 size: 15 residues. CDR1 is SEHNR and CDR2 is FQNEAQ in the germline V gene (reference sequence). V was clipped by 3 bases and J by 1 base, with 10 bases between them. CDR3 protein: CASSLGSGSNQPQHF. The CDR3 bases are TGTGCCAGCAGCTTGGGTTCAGGGAGCAATCAGCCCCAGCATTTT.

The chain carries TRBV7-2 and TRBJ1-1; no clear D gene. The V end lost 5 bases, the J end lost 2 bases, and 12 bases lay between the germline ends. The V gene's germline CDR1 is SGHTA and CDR2 FQGNSA. CDR3 length: 14 residues. The CDR3 loop reads CASSRARGNTEAFF. The CDR3 DNA is TGTGCCAGCAGCCGTGCCCGAGGCAACACTGAAGCTTTCTTT.

By share, this clonotype ranks as medium-sized (0.01 to 0.1%). The rearrangement uses TRBV20-1 and TRBJ2-1; D unresolved. The V gene's germline CDR1 is DFQATT and CDR2 SNEGSKA (reference sequence). This CDR3 comprises 15 residues. Trimming stripped 0 bases from V and 4 bases from J, with 13 bases between. The CDR3 protein is CSARDLSVSYNEQFF. The CDR3 DNA sequence: TGCAGTGCTAGAGATCTGAGCGTATCTTACAATGAGCAGTTCTTC.

CDR3 DNA: TGTGCCAGCAGCCCCGACACGTACTCTGGAAACACCATATATTTT. Residues: CASSPDTYSGNTIYF. The chain carries TRBV6-1 and TRBJ1-3; D not resolved. The CDR3 length is 15 residues. V lost 6 bases, J lost 0 bases, and 12 bases lay in between. Germline V gene data show CDR1 as MNHNS and CDR2 as SASEGT.

This clonotype was counted once. Here the CDR3 reads CASSSTDTYNEQFF. CDR3 nucleotides: TGTGCCAGCAGCTCCACGGACACCTACAATGAGCAGTTCTTC. The chain links TRBV7-3 to TRBJ2-1, with TRBD1 as a possible D gene (5 bases). The CDR3 contains 14 residues. The germline V gene has CDR1 SGHTA and CDR2 FQGTGA. Trimming stripped 4 bases from V and 2 bases from J, with 9 bases between.

The chain joins TRBV20-1 to TRBJ2-3; unclear D gene. Germline-derived CDR1 and CDR2 are DFQATT and SNEGSKA (reference sequence). Trimming cost V 5 bases and J 3 bases, with 9 bases left between them. CDR3 size: 12 residues. CDR3 protein: CSARGWTDTQYF. The CDR3 DNA reads TGCAGTGCTCGAGGATGGACAGATACGCAGTATTTT.

V and J are TRBV6-1 and TRBJ2-5, with 8 bases identical to TRBD1. The CDR3 consists of 15 residues. From germline, CDR1 is MNHNS and CDR2 SASEGT. Trimming at V came to 6 bases and at J to 4 bases, leaving 10 bases not matched to a gene. This CDR3 reads CASSRTGFLGETQYF. CDR3 coding DNA: TGTGCCAGCAGCCGGACAGGGTTTCTTGGAGAGACCCAGTACTTC.

The rearrangement links TRBV29-1 to TRBJ1-1; D gene ambiguous. The germline gives CDR1 SQVTM, CDR2 ANQGSEA. V was pared by 4 bases and J by 4 bases, with 7 bases between. The CDR3 totals 11 residues. CDR3 DNA: TGCAGCGTTGTGGTAATCACTGAAGCTTTCTTT. Protein: CSVVVITEAFF.

The genes are TRBV6-1 and TRBJ2-1; D gene uncertain. This CDR3 spans 15 amino acids. V was pared by 4 bases and J by 0 bases, with 10 bases between. Germline loops: CDR1 MNHNS, CDR2 SASEGT. CDR3 in amino acids: CASSGTFGSYNEQFF. Written as DNA, the CDR3 is TGTGCCAGCAGTGGAACATTCGGCTCCTACAATGAGCAGTTCTTC.

The chain couples TRBV7-2 to TRBJ2-5; D remains unclear. The CDR3 extends over 14 amino acids. Between the trimmed V and J ends, which lost 5 bases and 2 bases, there was a span of 12 bases. Germline V gene sequence: CDR1 SGHTA, CDR2 FQGNSA. In DNA form, the CDR3 reads TGTGCCAGCAGCCCCCCACCGCAGCAAGAGACCCAGTACTTC. The encoded protein is CASSPPPQQETQYF.

This clonotype was detected a few times. J is TRBJ2-3 and V is TRBV7-9; no definite D call. The CDR3 extends over 11 amino acids. CDR1 and CDR2 (germline): SEHNR, FQNEAQ (reference sequence). Trimming removed 6 bases from V and 5 bases from J, with 6 bases in between. CDR3 protein: CASSLVDTQYF. As DNA, the CDR3 is TGTGCCAGCAGTCTAGTAGATACGCAGTATTTT.

Only a few counts were recorded for this clonotype. V is TRBV7-2 and J is TRBJ2-2; 9 positions agree with TRBD1. Trimming at V came to 0 bases and at J to 6 bases, leaving 5 bases not matched to a gene. CDR1 SGHTA and CDR2 FQGNSA come from the germline V gene. CDR3 length: 16 residues. The CDR3, as DNA: TGTGCCAGCAGCTTAGCCGGGACAGGGTGGGCCGGGGAGCTGTTTTTT. Its protein product is CASSLAGTGWAGELFF.

This clonotype was counted between two and nine times. The chain combines TRBV7-2 with TRBJ1-2, with a weak D call TRBD1 (5 bases). The germline gives CDR1 SGHTA, CDR2 FQGNSA. The CDR3 is 12 amino acids. V lost 2 bases and J lost 8, with 9 bases in between. The CDR3 reads CASSLSGNGYTF. The CDR3 DNA reads TGTGCCAGCAGCTTATCAGGGAACGGCTACACCTTC.

The rearrangement joins TRBV6-5 to TRBJ1-2; D gene unclear. This CDR3 has 15 amino acids. Per the germline V gene, CDR1 is MNHEY and CDR2 is SVGAGI. V lost 2 bases and J 0 bases, leaving 10 bases between the germline ends. In DNA form, the CDR3 reads TGTGCCAGCAGTTACGGTGGCGCCTCTAACTATGGCTACACCTTC. This gives the protein CASSYGGASNYGYTF.

This clonotype was counted a few times. The genes are TRBV4-2 and TRBJ2-5; D might be TRBD2 (6 bases). The germline V and J ends were trimmed by 1 base and 5 bases, with 11 bases remaining between them. The CDR3 contains 14 residues. In germline, CDR1 is LGHNA, CDR2 YNFKEQ. Written as DNA, the CDR3 is TGTGCCAGCAGCCAAGGCGGGATCCGGGAGACCCAGTACTTC. This codes for CASSQGGIRETQYF.

This clonotype is labeled large (0.1 to 1%). The genes are TRBV2 and TRBJ2-5; D might be TRBD2 (5 bases). Trimming took 0 bases from V and 0 from J, leaving 11 bases between them. The CDR3 runs 16 residues. Per germline, CDR1 SNHLY and CDR2 FYNNEI. The CDR3 is CASSEARASYQETQYF. In nucleotides, the CDR3 is TGTGCCAGCAGTGAAGCGCGGGCTAGCTACCAAGAGACCCAGTACTTC.

The chain recombines TRBV4-1 with TRBJ1-5, with D possibly being TRBD1 (6 bases). Germline CDR1 reads MGHRA; CDR2 reads YSYEKL. This CDR3 region has 14 residues. Trimming left V 0 bases short and J 7 bases short, with 10 bases between. CDR3 loop: CASSQDSGGQPQHF. CDR3 DNA sequence: TGCGCCAGCAGCCAAGACTCCGGGGGCCAGCCCCAGCATTTT.

The J gene is TRBJ1-2, the V gene TRBV28, with D hard to call. The CDR3 runs 12 residues. Germline V gives CDR1 MDHEN, CDR2 SYDVKM. With 3 bases removed from V and 5 bases from J, the gap between germline ends came to 7 bases. The CDR3 DNA is TGTGCCAGCAGTTTGGTGGAATATGGCTACACCTTC. Residues: CASSLVEYGYTF.

This chain joins TRBV6-1 and TRBJ1-4; possible D gene TRBD1, 5 bases. Between the trimmed V and J ends, which lost 6 bases and 7 bases, there was a span of 15 bases. This CDR3 spans 14 amino acids. Germline CDR1 and CDR2: MNHNS and SASEGT. The CDR3 sequence: CASSSLGQGEKLFF. The DNA for the CDR3 is TGTGCCAGCAGCTCGTTGGGGCAGGGTGAAAAACTGTTTTTT.

The V and J genes are TRBV19 and TRBJ2-6, with D perhaps being TRBD1 or TRBD2 (5 bases each). CDR1 is LNHDA, CDR2 SQIVND, per germline (reference sequence). The CDR3 runs to 16 residues. V was trimmed by 2 bases and J by 4 bases, leaving 12 bases between them. The CDR3 DNA reads as TGTGCCAGTAGTATAATTGGGACGGGGGGGGCCAACGTCCTGACTTTC. Residues: CASSIIGTGGANVLTF.

This clonotype was seen only a few times. The chain is built from TRBV6-1 and TRBJ2-7; D possibly corresponds to TRBD2 (6 bases). V was cut by 5 bases and J by 9 bases, with 17 bases left in between. Germline V gives CDR1 MNHNS, CDR2 SASEGT. This CDR3 has 13 residues. This CDR3 reads CASSTGGRLGQYF. In DNA form, the CDR3 reads TGTGCCAGCAGTACGGGTGGTAGACTAGGGCAGTACTTC.

The chain employs TRBV2 and TRBJ1-5; D uncertain. V shed 6 bases and J shed 0 bases, with 6 bases lying between them. CDR1 is SNHLY and CDR2 is FYNNEI in the germline V gene. This CDR3 spans 13 amino acids. The CDR3 loop reads CASRRDSNQPQHF. The CDR3 DNA sequence: TGTGCCAGCAGGAGAGATAGCAATCAGCCCCAGCATTTT.